Below are 12 T cell receptor beta chains sequenced from a single sample in a study of OX40 agonist ivuxolimab in advanced cancers. Clones were read by immunoSEQ multiplex PCR, and TCRdb kept only the in-frame ones, dropping some. The table has under 90,000 clones, roughly 90% seen once. This specimen consisted of CD4+ or CD8+ T cells sorted from blood, obtained in a trial of the OX40 agonist ivuxolimab. The origin of the receptors is an adult with an advanced solid tumor such as melanoma, head and neck, liver or kidney cancer.

This clone was found a few times. This sequence joins TRBV2 and TRBJ1-2, with unresolved D. In germline, CDR1 is SNHLY, CDR2 FYNNEI. Trimming stripped 7 bases from V and 7 bases from J, with 10 bases between. The CDR3 loop spans 11 amino acids. The CDR3 loop is CASKRESGYTF. CDR3 coding DNA: TGTGCCAGCAAGCGGGAGAGTGGCTACACCTTC.

This clone was found once. V gene TRBV9 combines with J gene TRBJ1-3; unclear D gene. This CDR3 contains 16 residues. CDR1 is SGDLS, CDR2 YYNGEE, per germline. V shed 1 base and J shed 0 bases, with 11 bases lying between them. This CDR3 reads CASSVSGLSSGNTIYF. CDR3 bases: TGTGCCAGCAGCGTAAGCGGATTAAGCTCTGGAAACACCATATATTTT.

This clone appeared a single time. This chain connects TRBV28 to TRBJ2-1, with D uncertain. V dropped 4 bases and J dropped 14 bases, with 18 bases sitting between them. This CDR3 comprises 13 residues. Germline V gives CDR1 MDHEN, CDR2 SYDVKM. The CDR3 nucleotides read TGTGCCAGCAGTTCGTCCGGACCTTATCGGGAGTTCTTC. The encoded protein is CASSSSGPYREFF. Full variable domain (missing parts from reference TRBV28 and TRBJ2-1): DVKVTQSSRYLVKRTGEKVFLECVQDMDHENMFWYRQDPGLGLRLIYFSYDVKMKEKGDIPEGYSVSREKKERFSLILESASTNQTSMYLCASSSSGPYREFFGPGTRLTVL.

This rearrangement joins TRBV28 to TRBJ1-1; possibly TRBD1 for D (6 bases). The CDR3 has 13 residues. The ends were cut back, 7 bases at V and 7 bases at J, with 16 bases in the middle. Germline V gene sequence: CDR1 MDHEN, CDR2 SYDVKM. CDR3 amino acids: CASNPSNRDEAFF. CDR3 nucleotides: TGTGCCAGCAACCCCAGTAACAGGGATGAAGCTTTCTTT. Looking up the rest from reference TRBV28 and TRBJ1-1 gives the full variable domain: DVKVTQSSRYLVKRTGEKVFLECVQDMDHENMFWYRQDPGLGLRLIYFSYDVKMKEKGDIPEGYSVSREKKERFSLILESASTNQTSMYLCASNPSNRDEAFFGQGTRLTVV.

This clone was recorded a few times. The chain recombines TRBV19 with TRBJ2-2, with no clear D. The CDR3 sequence is 15 residues long. The V gene's germline CDR1 is LNHDA and CDR2 SQIVND (reference sequence). Deletions cut 6 bases from V and 8 bases from J, with 19 bases between. In DNA, the CDR3 is TGTGCCAGTAGCTACGCCCCCAGGTCCTGGGGGGAGCTGTTTTTT. It translates to CASSYAPRSWGELFF.

The V and J genes are TRBV4-1 and TRBJ2-5; the D is unclear. V was cut by 4 bases and J by 3 bases, with 15 bases left in between. The V gene's germline CDR1 is MGHRA and CDR2 YSYEKL. The CDR3 extends over 15 amino acids. CDR3: CASSRNEMAEETQYF. In DNA form, the CDR3 reads TGCGCCAGCAGCCGTAACGAAATGGCGGAAGAGACCCAGTACTTC.

V and J are TRBV7-2 and TRBJ2-2, with 11 bases that match TRBD2. The CDR3 extends over 16 amino acids. Per germline, CDR1 SGHTA and CDR2 FQGNSA. Germline trimming cut 5 bases from V and 1 base from J; bases unmatched to any gene: 3. The CDR3 sequence: CASSKGLAVNTGELFF. The CDR3 coding sequence is TGTGCCAGCAGCAAGGGACTAGCGGTGAACACCGGGGAGCTGTTTTTT.

For this clone: Distinct nucleotide sequences in the sample also encode this CDR3. This rearrangement joins TRBV9 to TRBJ1-2; D unresolved. This CDR3 spans 13 amino acids. CDR1 and CDR2 (germline): SGDLS, YYNGEE. V lost 0 bases to trimming and J lost 4 bases, with 7 bases between them. The CDR3 loop is CASSVGGAYGYTF. The CDR3 coding sequence is TGTGCCAGCAGCGTAGGGGGTGCCTATGGCTACACCTTC.

The gene calls are TRBV21-1 and TRBJ2-7. TRBV21-1 is listed as a pseudogene. This CDR3 is 10 amino acids long. CDR3 bases: TGTGCCAGCAGCAACCACCTGTGGTACTTC. This gives the protein CASSNHLWYF.

The chain joins TRBV19 to TRBJ2-5, with 7 bases lining up with TRBD1. J gave up 1 base and V 3 bases, and 5 bases lay outside the gene matches. The V gene's germline CDR1 is LNHDA and CDR2 SQIVND (reference sequence). The CDR3 runs to 15 residues. The CDR3 DNA reads TGTGCCAGTAGTATCCGGCGACAGGGCCAAGAGACCCAGTACTTC. Protein: CASSIRRQGQETQYF.

The CDR3: CATSREDWARGHNEQFF. CDR3 nucleotide sequence: TGTGCCACCAGCAGAGAGGATTGGGCCAGGGGTCACAATGAGCAGTTCTTC. The V call is TRBV15, the J call TRBJ2-1; a weak D match, TRBD1 (6 bases). The CDR3 extends over 17 amino acids. Per germline, CDR1 LNHNV and CDR2 YYDKDF (reference sequence). V lost 0 bases to trimming and J lost 5 bases, with 17 bases between them.

The chain joins TRBV5-1 to TRBJ2-5, with D perhaps assigned TRBD1 or TRBD2 (5 bases each). The CDR3 is 14 residues long. Germline V CDR1 and CDR2: SGHRS, YFSETQ. V lost 4 bases, J lost 5 bases, and 15 bases lay in between. CDR3 amino acids: CASSPGTPRETQYF. The DNA of the CDR3 is TGCGCCAGCAGCCCCGGGACCCCACGCGAGACCCAGTACTTC. The whole variable domain, remainder taken from reference TRBV5-1 and TRBJ2-5, is KAGVTQTPRYLIKTRGQQVTLSCSPISGHRSVSWYQQTPGQGLQFLFEYFSETQRNKGNFPGRFSGRQFSNSRSEMNVSTLELGDSALYLCASSPGTPRETQYFGPGTRLLVL.